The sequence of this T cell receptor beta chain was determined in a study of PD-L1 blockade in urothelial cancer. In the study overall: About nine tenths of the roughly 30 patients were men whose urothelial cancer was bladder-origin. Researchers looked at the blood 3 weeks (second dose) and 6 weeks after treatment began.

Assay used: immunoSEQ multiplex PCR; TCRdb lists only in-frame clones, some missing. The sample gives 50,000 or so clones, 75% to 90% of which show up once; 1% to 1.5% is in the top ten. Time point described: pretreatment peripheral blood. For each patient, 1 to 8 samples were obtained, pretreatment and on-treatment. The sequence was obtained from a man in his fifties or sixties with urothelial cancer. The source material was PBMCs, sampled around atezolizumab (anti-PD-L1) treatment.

CDR3 coding DNA: TGTGCCAGTTCAGGGGGCGCTTCACGACGGAGCACTGAAGCTTTCTTT. Translated: CASSGGASRRSTEAFF. The chain joins TRBV2 to TRBJ1-1; 8 bases map to TRBD1. The trim removed 9 bases at V and 4 bases at J, leaving 16 bases unmatched. Per the germline V gene, CDR1 is SNHLY and CDR2 is FYNNEI. This CDR3 spans 16 amino acids.